This T cell receptor beta chain was recovered during a study of T cells in Graves' hyperthyroidism and ophthalmopathy. Study information: Any treatment followed the collection of peripheral blood at initial diagnosis.

RNA transcripts gave rise to amplified TCR beta CDR3 regions. TCR CDR3 underwent first-round RT-PCR with the HTBI primer set. Each CDR3 protein gets one entry after TCRdb re-called the multiplex PCR reads with MiXCR. This sample has hundreds of thousands of distinct CDR3 sequences, with about a sixth found just once. V lost 0 bases and J 9 bases, leaving 21 bases between the germline ends. The CDR3 sequence is 17 residues long. CDR1 and CDR2 from the germline V gene are MGHRA and YSYEKL. The source of this sequence is a woman aged 40 to 49 with Graves' ophthalmopathy. The chain joins TRBV4-1 to TRBJ2-1, with a possible D match to TRBD2 (5 bases). The sequencing input was blood. CDR3 coding DNA: TGCGCCAGCAGCCAAGATCACTGGGGAGCGTGGGTCCCTGAGCAGTTCTTC. Its translation is CASSQDHWGAWVPEQFF.